This T cell receptor (beta chain) was sequenced in a study of blood T cells in healthy people across ages. Points on this clonotype: The antigen remains unidentified.

The use of a sample-barcoded 5' primer and a J-beta primer mix characterized a second PCR of roughly 6 to 11 cycles. TCRdb called the 5' RACE reads again in MiXCR, with one record for every CDR3 protein. Altogether approximately 350,000 distinct CDR3 sequences are present, roughly half being singletons, with the ten largest covering 50% to 65%. Healthy Caucasian individuals from Russia aged about 6 to 100 served as donors. From germline, CDR1 is MDHEN and CDR2 SYDVKM. The CDR3 has 15 residues. Between the trimmed V and J ends, which lost 3 bases and 2 bases, there was a span of 11 bases. Broader study findings: Diversity was higher, and naive CD4+ cells more numerous, in long-lived donors than in aged donors.

V is TRBV28 and J is TRBJ1-5, with unresolved D. The sequencing input was blood. The sequence was obtained from a man between 60 and 70 years old in good health. The CDR3: CASSLATSGNQPQHF. DNA for the CDR3: TGTGCCAGCAGTTTGGCCACCTCTGGCAATCAGCCCCAGCATTTT.